Following are 32 T cell receptor beta chains from one sample sequenced in a study of blood T cell repertoires in COVID-19. Sequencing used immunoSEQ multiplex PCR; TCRdb keeps in-frame clones, though not all of them. The table includes roughly 300,000 clones, more than 75% detected once. The sample taken for sequencing was PBMCs or T cells enriched from blood (not recorded which). The receptor set was obtained from a woman in her twenties or thirties who had recovered from COVID-19.

This clone was observed a handful of times. The chain couples TRBV28 to TRBJ1-5; 8 positions match TRBD1. This CDR3 region has 17 residues. The ends lost 6 bases at V and 7 bases at J; junction bases unmatched: 17. Germline CDR1 reads MDHEN; CDR2 reads SYDVKM. DNA of the CDR3: TGTGCCAGCAGCCGAGTCTTTTCGACAGGGGCTGGGCAGCCCCAGCATTTT. It is translated as CASSRVFSTGAGQPQHF.

In this sample, this clone turned up once. The chain combines TRBV6-2 or TRBV6-3 with TRBJ1-2; TRBD1 might be the D (5 bases). Per germline, CDR1 MNHEY and CDR2 SVGEGT. V shed 2 bases and J shed 7 bases, with 11 bases lying between them. The CDR3 loop spans 13 amino acids. Here the CDR3 reads CASSYAGLAGYTF. CDR3 DNA: TGTGCCAGCAGTTACGCAGGGCTGGCTGGCTACACCTTC.

V usage is TRBV6-5 and J usage is TRBJ1-6; 8 bases fit TRBD1. CDR3 length equals 15 residues. The V and J ends lost 8 bases and 1 base, in that order; junction bases with no gene match: 4. The germline CDR1 and CDR2 sequences are MNHEY and SVGAGI. CDR3 DNA sequence: TGTGCCAGCGGGCAGGGGGCGTCCTATAATTCACCCCTCCACTTT. Protein product: CASGQGASYNSPLHF.

This chain's CDR3 is CASSYYRDTEAFF. The CDR3 bases are TGTGCCAGCAGTTATTACAGGGACACTGAAGCTTTCTTT. The chain employs TRBV6-2 or TRBV6-3 and TRBJ1-1, with a tentative D call TRBD1 (6 bases). The CDR3 totals 13 residues. Germline V gives CDR1 MNHEY, CDR2 SVGEGT. Deletions cut 3 bases from V and 3 bases from J, with 8 bases between.

This clone was observed a single time. The CDR3 spells CASSADRDREQYF. The CDR3 DNA reads as TGTGCCAGCAGCGCGGACAGGGATCGCGAGCAGTACTTC. The chain combines TRBV7-2 with TRBJ2-7, with TRBD1 identical over 8 bases. J lost 6 bases, V lost 5 bases, and 6 bases had no gene match. The CDR3 has 13 residues. Germline lookup yields CDR1 SGHTA and CDR2 FQGNSA.

V gene TRBV28 combines with J gene TRBJ1-2; no clear D gene. Germline values: CDR1 MDHEN, CDR2 SYDVKM. V was trimmed by 2 bases and J by 0 bases, leaving 10 bases between them. The CDR3 consists of 15 residues. This CDR3 reads CASSLGQFSNYGYTF. The CDR3 bases are TGTGCCAGCAGTTTAGGGCAGTTCTCTAACTATGGCTACACCTTC.

V is TRBV6-1 and J is TRBJ1-1; D remains unclear. V was pared by 3 bases and J by 0 bases, with 11 bases between. CDR1 and CDR2 from the germline V gene are MNHNS and SASEGT. The CDR3 loop spans 15 amino acids. CDR3 protein: CASSEFPSMNTEAFF. The DNA for the CDR3 is TGTGCCAGCAGTGAGTTCCCCAGTATGAACACTGAAGCTTTCTTT.

The rearrangement uses TRBV3-1 (or the pseudogene TRBV3-2) and TRBJ2-1, with 11 bases lining up with TRBD2. Looked up from germline, CDR1 is LGHDT and CDR2 is YNNKEL (reference sequence). This CDR3 has 15 amino acids. Unmatched junction bases numbered 4, after V lost 4 bases and J lost 5 bases. The CDR3: CASSLSGGANNEQFF. CDR3 coding DNA: TGTGCCAGCAGCCTTAGCGGGGGGGCCAACAATGAGCAGTTCTTC.

V and J are TRBV7-2 and TRBJ2-7, with D perhaps matching TRBD1 (5 bases). The germline V gene has CDR1 SGHTA and CDR2 FQGNSA. The CDR3 consists of 13 residues. V was clipped by 4 bases and J by 0 bases, with 7 bases between them. CDR3 amino acids: CASSSGFSYEQYF. DNA for the CDR3: TGTGCCAGCAGCTCAGGGTTCTCCTACGAGCAGTACTTC.

The V and J genes are TRBV24-1 and TRBJ1-1; 9 bases map to TRBD1. With V trimmed by 7 bases and J by 3 bases, 5 bases remained unmatched. The CDR3 has 14 residues. From germline, CDR1 is KGHDR and CDR2 SFDVKD. CDR3: CATRGDRVDTEAFF. Here the CDR3 DNA reads TGTGCCACCAGGGGGGACAGGGTCGACACTGAAGCTTTCTTT.

This chain joins TRBV5-1 and TRBJ2-5; D might be TRBD1 (7 bases). V lost 0 bases and J 5 bases, leaving 11 bases between the germline ends. Germline V gene sequence: CDR1 SGHRS, CDR2 YFSETQ. The CDR3 spans 14 residues. The CDR3 is CASSLASGGETQYF. For the CDR3, the DNA is TGCGCCAGCAGCTTGGCCTCAGGGGGGGAGACCCAGTACTTC.

The gene calls are TRBV18 and TRBJ2-7; possibly TRBD1 for D (6 bases). V lost 2 bases, J lost 4 bases, and 12 bases lay in between. Per the germline V gene, CDR1 is KGHSH and CDR2 is LQKENI. The CDR3 totals 14 residues. The CDR3 sequence is CASSPGGAQYEQYF. CDR3 coding DNA: TGTGCCAGCTCACCAGGGGGCGCCCAGTACGAGCAGTACTTC.

This clone was picked up one time. CDR3 sequence reads: CATSDDRQETQYF. In DNA, the CDR3 is TGTGCCACCAGTGACGACAGACAAGAGACCCAGTACTTC. This chain joins TRBV24-1 and TRBJ2-5; the D gene is possibly TRBD1 (5 bases). The CDR3 runs to 13 residues. V was shortened by 4 bases and J by 2 bases, with 7 bases between the two germline ends. Germline V gene data show CDR1 as KGHDR and CDR2 as SFDVKD.

This sequence joins TRBV1 and TRBJ2-2; TRBD2, the D gene given by the table, was not confirmed from the DNA. TRBV1 is termed a pseudogene. This CDR3 is built from 16 residues. This chain's CDR3 is CTSSQGLAGVGGELFF. DNA for the CDR3: TGCACCAGCAGCCAAGGACTAGCGGGGGTTGGCGGGGAGCTGTTTTTT.

The chain links TRBV30 to TRBJ2-1; 7 bases agree with TRBD2. The length of the CDR3 is 16 residues. V was pared by 0 bases and J by 5 bases, with 10 bases of the junction left unmatched. Germline CDR1 reads GTSNPN; CDR2 reads SVGIG (reference sequence). Written as DNA, the CDR3 is TGTGCCTGGAGTGTGTTGGGCGGGGGAGCCCACAATGAGCAGTTCTTC. It is translated as CAWSVLGGGAHNEQFF.

This chain uses TRBV5-4 with TRBJ2-7; maybe TRBD1 (5 bases). The germline V gene has CDR1 SGHNT and CDR2 YYREEE (reference sequence). V lost 4 bases to trimming and J lost 0 bases, with 14 bases between them. The CDR3 loop spans 15 amino acids. DNA for the CDR3: TGTGCCAGCAGCAGAGCAGGGCCCTTCTCCTACGAGCAGTACTTC. This encodes CASSRAGPFSYEQYF.

In the case of this clone: Other DNA sequences in the sample encode the same CDR3. This chain links TRBV2 with TRBJ1-2; maybe TRBD1 (5 bases). Per the germline V gene, CDR1 is SNHLY and CDR2 is FYNNEI. This CDR3 comprises 13 residues. Trimming pared 1 base from V and 4 bases from J, leaving 7 bases between. CDR3 region: CASSEGGGYGYTF. The CDR3 DNA reads as TGTGCCAGCAGTGAAGGGGGGGGCTATGGCTACACCTTC.

V is TRBV7-2 and J is TRBJ2-5; 7 positions match TRBD2. The CDR3 spans 15 residues. The V gene's germline CDR1 is SGHTA and CDR2 FQGNSA. V shed 5 bases, J shed 4 bases, and the junction held 10 bases outside the gene matches. The CDR3 here is CASSVDRLAGETQYF. The CDR3 DNA is TGTGCCAGCAGCGTAGACCGACTAGCAGGAGAGACCCAGTACTTC. Combining the CDR3 with reference TRBV7-2 and TRBJ2-5 gives the whole variable domain GAGVSQSPSNKVTEKGKDVELRCDPISGHTALYWYRQSLGQGLEFLIYFQGNSAPDKSGLPSDRFSAERTGGSVSTLTIQRTQQEDSAVYLCASSVDRLAGETQYFGPGTRLLVL.

This chain uses TRBV30 with TRBJ2-5, with 15 bases identical to TRBD2. The germline V gene encodes CDR1 GTSNPN and CDR2 SVGIG (reference sequence). V shed 7 bases and J 4 bases; nucleotides not matched to a gene: 10. The CDR3 length is 16 residues. CDR3 in amino acids: CASSGLAGGPGETQYF. CDR3 DNA: TGTGCCTCCTCAGGACTAGCGGGGGGGCCAGGAGAGACCCAGTACTTC. Filled out from reference TRBV30 and TRBJ2-5, the complete variable domain reads SQTIHQWPATLVQPVGSPLSLECTVEGTSNPNLYWYRQAAGRGLQLLFYSVGIGQISSEVPQNLSASRPQDRQFILSSKKLLLSDSGFYLCASSGLAGGPGETQYFGPGTRLLVL.

V is TRBV5-4 and J is TRBJ1-3; D gene unclear. This CDR3 has 16 amino acids. The V end lost 0 bases, the J end lost 1 base, and 11 bases lay between the germline ends. Germline loops: CDR1 SGHNT, CDR2 YYREEE (reference sequence). The CDR3 spells CASSLEAGGSGNTIYF. The CDR3 nucleotides read TGTGCCAGCAGCTTGGAGGCAGGTGGATCTGGAAACACCATATATTTT.

The gene calls are TRBV7-9 and TRBJ2-7; 7 positions match TRBD1. The CDR3 spans 15 residues. Germline V gene lookup returns CDR1 SEHNR and CDR2 FQNEAQ (reference sequence). The junction had 8 bases not matched to a gene; V was cut back by 2 bases and J by 4 bases. The CDR3 protein is CASSLSMGQPYEQYF. The CDR3 DNA sequence: TGTGCCAGCAGCTTATCTATGGGACAGCCATACGAGCAGTACTTC. Supplemented by reference TRBV7-9 and TRBJ2-7, the full variable domain reads DTGVSQNPRHKITKRGQNVTFRCDPISEHNRLYWYRQTLGQGPEFLTYFQNEAQLEKSRLLSDRFSAERPKGSFSTLEIQRTEQGDSAMYLCASSLSMGQPYEQYFGPGTRLTVT.

A note on this clone: The same CDR3 also results from other DNA sequences found in this sample. CDR3 nucleotide sequence: TGTGCCAGTAGTATGGACAGGAGTAGCTACAATGAGCAGTTCTTC. This gives the protein CASSMDRSSYNEQFF. V gene TRBV19 combines with J gene TRBJ2-1; 7 bases agree with TRBD1. With 3 bases clipped from V and 3 bases from J, the junction kept 5 bases outside the gene matches. The CDR3 has 15 residues. From germline, CDR1 is LNHDA and CDR2 SQIVND (reference sequence).

The rearrangement links TRBV2 to TRBJ1-2; TRBD1 matches at 9 bases. V lost 6 bases, J lost 1 base, and 6 bases stayed unmatched. The CDR3 sequence is 15 residues long. The V gene's germline CDR1 is SNHLY and CDR2 FYNNEI. The CDR3 DNA follows: TGTGCCAGCAGACCCGGGACAGGGAGTAACTATGGCTACACCTTC. Translating it yields CASRPGTGSNYGYTF.

The chain joins TRBV7-9 to TRBJ2-6; TRBD1 aligns across 12 bases. After removal of 4 bases from V and 2 bases from J, the junction contained 6 bases not matched to a gene. The CDR3 consists of 18 residues. CDR1 SEHNR and CDR2 FQNEAQ come from the germline V gene (reference sequence). The CDR3 loop reads CASSSPGQGAPGANVLTF. The DNA of the CDR3 is TGTGCCAGCAGCTCGCCGGGACAGGGGGCGCCTGGGGCCAACGTCCTGACTTTC.

This clone showed up just a few times. The V gene is TRBV21-1, the J gene TRBJ1-2; the D call TRBD1 from the table was never checked on the DNA. TRBV21-1 represents a pseudogene. The CDR3 extends over 19 amino acids. CDR3: CASTPFALGDRGFYYGYTF. For the CDR3, the DNA is TGTGCCAGCACCCCTTTTGCCCTGGGGGACAGGGGATTTTACTATGGCTACACCTTC.

CDR3 sequence (DNA): TGTGCCTGGAGTGCCCGCGCTGGTCTGGATGGCTACACCTTC. It translates to CAWSARAGLDGYTF. The chain is built from TRBV30 and TRBJ1-2, with unresolved D. Germline V gene lookup returns CDR1 GTSNPN and CDR2 SVGIG (reference sequence). Trimming stripped 1 base from V and 6 bases from J, with 15 bases between. The length of the CDR3 is 14 residues. The full variable domain, in which reference TRBV30 and TRBJ1-2 provide the parts outside the CDR3, is SQTIHQWPATLVQPVGSPLSLECTVEGTSNPNLYWYRQAAGRGLQLLFYSVGIGQISSEVPQNLSASRPQDRQFILSSKKLLLSDSGFYLCAWSARAGLDGYTFGSGTRLTVV.

V is TRBV7-2 and J is TRBJ2-5; 10 positions agree with TRBD1. V lost 0 bases, J lost 5 bases, and 12 bases stayed unmatched. This CDR3 comprises 18 residues. The germline CDR1 and CDR2 sequences are SGHTA and FQGNSA. The CDR3 spells CASSLAGQGPRYAETQYF. The CDR3 nucleotides are TGTGCCAGCAGCTTAGCGGGACAGGGGCCACGGTATGCGGAGACCCAGTACTTC.

The chain joins TRBV13 to TRBJ1-2; 7 bases are a match to TRBD1. Germline trimming cut 3 bases from V and 8 bases from J; bases unmatched to any gene: 6. The CDR3 sequence is 13 residues long. CDR1 is PRHDT, CDR2 FYEKMQ, per germline (reference sequence). In DNA form, the CDR3 reads TGTGCCAGCAGCTTCCGCAGGGGGAGCGGCTACACCTTC. Residues: CASSFRRGSGYTF. Based on the CDR3 plus reference TRBV13 and TRBJ1-2, the full variable domain is AAGVIQSPRHLIKEKRETATLKCYPIPRHDTVYWYQQGPGQDPQFLISFYEKMQSDKGSIPDRFSAQQFSDYHSELNMSSLELGDSALYFCASSFRRGSGYTFGSGTRLTVV.

The chain couples TRBV7-2 to TRBJ1-5; 8 positions agree with TRBD1. The CDR3 has 16 amino acids. The germline V gene encodes CDR1 SGHTA and CDR2 FQGNSA. Losses at the gene ends were 7 bases for V and 6 bases for J; bases not matched to a gene: 14. CDR3: CASTFSGTGSFQPQHF. The CDR3 DNA follows: TGTGCCAGCACCTTCTCCGGGACAGGATCTTTTCAGCCCCAGCATTTT.

This clone was seen once. The V and J genes are TRBV5-1 and TRBJ2-5, with unresolved D. V was clipped by 0 bases and J by 1 base, with 13 bases between them. The CDR3 length is 16 residues. CDR1 and CDR2 from the germline V gene are SGHRS and YFSETQ. As DNA, the CDR3 is TGCGCCAGCAGCTTGGGAGGATGGCGCTTCCAAGAGACCCAGTACTTC. As protein: CASSLGGWRFQETQYF.

In nucleotides, the CDR3 is TGTGCCAGCAGGAGGGGTCGGGACAGGGGATCATCTCCTGGAAACACCATATATTTT. It translates to CASRRGRDRGSSPGNTIYF. J is TRBJ1-3 and V is TRBV2; 10 bases agree with TRBD1. Trimming took 6 bases from V and 2 from J; bases not matched to a gene: 16. CDR1 and CDR2 from the germline V gene are SNHLY and FYNNEI. This CDR3 contains 19 residues.

The chain couples TRBV10-1 to TRBJ1-2; 10 nucleotides line up with TRBD1. J gave up 5 bases and V 5 bases, and 2 bases lay outside the gene matches. Germline-derived CDR1 and CDR2 are WNHNN and SYGVQD (reference sequence). This CDR3 comprises 13 residues. The CDR3 nucleotides read TGCGCCAGCAGTCGGGACAGGGGTTATGGCTACACCTTC. Protein product: CASSRDRGYGYTF.